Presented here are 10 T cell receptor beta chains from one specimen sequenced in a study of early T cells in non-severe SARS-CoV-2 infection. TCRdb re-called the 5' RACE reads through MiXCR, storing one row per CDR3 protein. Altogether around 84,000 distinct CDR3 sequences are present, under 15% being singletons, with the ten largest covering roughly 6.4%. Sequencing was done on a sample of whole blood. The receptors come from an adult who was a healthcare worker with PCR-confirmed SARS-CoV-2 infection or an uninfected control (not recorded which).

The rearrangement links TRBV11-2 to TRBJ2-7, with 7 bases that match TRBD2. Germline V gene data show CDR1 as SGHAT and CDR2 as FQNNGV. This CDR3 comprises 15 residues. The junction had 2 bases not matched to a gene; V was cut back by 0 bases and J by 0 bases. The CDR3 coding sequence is TGTGCCAGCAGCTTAGACCTAGCGGTCTCCTACGAGCAGTACTTC. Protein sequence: CASSLDLAVSYEQYF.

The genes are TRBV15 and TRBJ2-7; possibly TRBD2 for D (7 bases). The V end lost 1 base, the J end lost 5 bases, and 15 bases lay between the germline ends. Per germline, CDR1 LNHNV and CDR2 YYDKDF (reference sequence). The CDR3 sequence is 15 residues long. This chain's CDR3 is CATSRAGGGADEQYF. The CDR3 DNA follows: TGTGCCACCAGCAGAGCGGGCGGGGGCGCGGACGAGCAGTACTTC.

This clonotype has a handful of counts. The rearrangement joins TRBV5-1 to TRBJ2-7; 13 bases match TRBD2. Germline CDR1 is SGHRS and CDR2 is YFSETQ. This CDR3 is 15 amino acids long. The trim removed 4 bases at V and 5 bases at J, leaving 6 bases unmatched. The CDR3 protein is CASSPGTSGIHEQYF. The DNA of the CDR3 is TGCGCCAGCAGCCCTGGGACTAGCGGGATCCACGAGCAGTACTTC. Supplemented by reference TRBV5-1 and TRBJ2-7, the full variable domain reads KAGVTQTPRYLIKTRGQQVTLSCSPISGHRSVSWYQQTPGQGLQFLFEYFSETQRNKGNFPGRFSGRQFSNSRSEMNVSTLELGDSALYLCASSPGTSGIHEQYFGPGTRLTVT.

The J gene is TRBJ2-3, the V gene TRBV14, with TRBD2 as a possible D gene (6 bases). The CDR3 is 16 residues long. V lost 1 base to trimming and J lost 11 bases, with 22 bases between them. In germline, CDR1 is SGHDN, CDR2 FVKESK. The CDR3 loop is CASSQAGPGDPRGQYF. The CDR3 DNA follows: TGTGCCAGCAGCCAAGCGGGGCCGGGGGACCCTAGGGGGCAGTATTTT.

The CDR3 DNA sequence: TGTGCCAGCAGTGAAGCCCGGAACCAAGAGACCCAGTACTTC. Encoded protein: CASSEARNQETQYF. The rearrangement joins TRBV2 to TRBJ2-5; D not resolved. The CDR3 extends over 14 amino acids. The germline V and J ends were trimmed by 0 bases and 0 bases, with 5 bases remaining between them. Germline V lookup: CDR1 SNHLY, CDR2 FYNNEI.

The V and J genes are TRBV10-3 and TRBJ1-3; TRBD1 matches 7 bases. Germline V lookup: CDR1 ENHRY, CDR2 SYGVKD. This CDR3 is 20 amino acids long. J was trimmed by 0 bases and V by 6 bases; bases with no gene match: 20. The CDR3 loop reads CAIRDSLGQAETSSGNTIYF. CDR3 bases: TGTGCCATCAGGGACAGCCTAGGACAGGCCGAAACTAGCTCTGGAAACACCATATATTTT.

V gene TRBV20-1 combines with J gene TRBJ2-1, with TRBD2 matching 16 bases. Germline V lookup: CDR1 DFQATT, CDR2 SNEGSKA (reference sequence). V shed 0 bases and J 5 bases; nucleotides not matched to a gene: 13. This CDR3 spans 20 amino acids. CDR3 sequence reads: CSARETGLAGGLGLHNEQFF. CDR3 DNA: TGCAGTGCTAGAGAAACGGGACTAGCGGGAGGGTTAGGCTTGCACAATGAGCAGTTCTTC.

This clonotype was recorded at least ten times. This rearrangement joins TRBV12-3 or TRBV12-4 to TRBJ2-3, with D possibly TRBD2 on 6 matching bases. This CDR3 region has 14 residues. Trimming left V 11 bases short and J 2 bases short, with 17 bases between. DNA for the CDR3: TGTGCCGCCGCCGATAGCGGAGTCACAGATACGCAGTATTTT. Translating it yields CAAADSGVTDTQYF.

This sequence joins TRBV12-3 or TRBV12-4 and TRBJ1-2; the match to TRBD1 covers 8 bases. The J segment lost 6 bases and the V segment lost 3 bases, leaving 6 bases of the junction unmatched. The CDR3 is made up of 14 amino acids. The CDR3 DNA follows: TGTGCCAGCAGTTTTACAGGGGGGATAGATGGCTACACCTTC. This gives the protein CASSFTGGIDGYTF.

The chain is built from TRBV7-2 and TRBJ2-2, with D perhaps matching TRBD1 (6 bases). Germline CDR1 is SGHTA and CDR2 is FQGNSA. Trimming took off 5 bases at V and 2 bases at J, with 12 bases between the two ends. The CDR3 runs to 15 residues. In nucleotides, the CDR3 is TGTGCCAGCAGCCGAAGGACAGATAACACCGGGGAGCTGTTTTTT. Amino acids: CASSRRTDNTGELFF.